Sequencing of this TCR beta chain was carried out in a study of brain T cells in children with intractable seizures. There are 13 residues in the CDR3. The V end was cut by 5 bases, the J end by 3 bases, with 7 bases between. CDR1 KGHDR and CDR2 SFDVKD come from the germline V gene. This clone occurred once. Its antigen is currently unknown. Points from the study as a whole: Pre- and post-surgery blood differed in depth, so pre-surgery absences may be undersampling.

The protocol was immunoSEQ multiplex PCR, while the TCRdb copy is restricted to in-frame clones and leaves out a portion. Of 340,000 or so clones listed, over 90% are singletons. This sample's time point: blood from clinic visit 5 months post-surgery; TSC patient then seizure free. The sequencing here drew on peripheral blood, taken less than 6 months after surgery. J is TRBJ1-5 and V is TRBV24-1, with D unresolved. The TCR comes from a boy under two years old with tuberous sclerosis and intractable seizures. This CDR3 is CATSGQDNQPQHF. The DNA for the CDR3 is TGTGCCACCAGTGGGCAGGACAATCAGCCCCAGCATTTT.